The next 18 T cell receptor beta chains were all read from a single sample in a study of shared clonotypes between healthy human individuals. CD45RO-negative, CCR7-selected cells formed the naive CD8 fraction, which excluded terminally differentiated effector memory CD45RA+ cells. The assay was immunoSEQ multiplex PCR, and TCRdb's table has in-frame clones only and misses some. Of 800,000 or so clones in the sample, roughly 96% were seen once. The sequenced material came from naive CD8+ T cells sorted from blood. The receptors stem from a man aged 30-40 years in good health.

The chain employs TRBV7-9 and TRBJ2-1, with 7 bases aligning to TRBD1. Germline CDR1 reads SEHNR; CDR2 reads FQNEAQ (reference sequence). V shed 6 bases, J shed 0 bases, and the junction held 5 bases outside the gene matches. The CDR3 runs to 15 residues. This CDR3 reads CASRPQGSSYNEQFF. The CDR3 DNA reads TGTGCCAGCAGGCCACAGGGGAGCTCCTACAATGAGCAGTTCTTC.

CDR3 in amino acids: CASPRWTPSTDTQYF. The CDR3, as DNA: TGTGCCAGCCCCCGGTGGACCCCGTCCACAGATACGCAGTATTTT. The rearrangement links TRBV7-9 to TRBJ2-3, with D unclear. The germline gives CDR1 SEHNR, CDR2 FQNEAQ (reference sequence). The CDR3 runs 15 residues. Trimming left V 8 bases short and J 2 bases short, with 17 bases between.

Concerning this clone: The same CDR3 can be traced to other DNA sequences in this sample. The J gene is TRBJ2-7, the V gene TRBV7-2; 8 nucleotides agree with TRBD2. Germline CDR1 reads SGHTA; CDR2 reads FQGNSA. V was pared by 6 bases and J by 5 bases, with 9 bases of the junction left unmatched. This CDR3 comprises 14 residues. The CDR3 loop reads CASSPSGSIHEQYF. The CDR3 DNA sequence: TGTGCCAGCAGTCCAAGCGGGAGTATCCACGAGCAGTACTTC.

The genes are TRBV21-1 and TRBJ2-7; TRBD1, the D gene given by the table, was not confirmed from the DNA. TRBV21-1 is classified as a pseudogene. The CDR3 contains 15 residues. The CDR3 DNA follows: TGTGCCAGCAGCAGAGGACAGCAATATTTCTACGGGCAGTACTTC. As protein: CASSRGQQYFYGQYF.

The CDR3 reads CASSPTGTIYSADTQYF. CDR3 DNA sequence: TGTGCCAGCAGCCCTACAGGGACGATCTATTCGGCGGATACGCAGTATTTT. The chain joins TRBV28 to TRBJ2-3, with D possibly matching TRBD1 (6 bases). There are 17 residues in the CDR3. CDR1 and CDR2 (germline): MDHEN, SYDVKM. Trimming shortened V by 6 bases and J by 6 bases, and 25 bases separated the two germline ends.

This chain joins TRBV5-5 and TRBJ2-5; D remains unclear. Trimming took off 0 bases at V and 2 bases at J, with 11 bases between the two ends. There are 15 residues in the CDR3. Germline V gives CDR1 SGHKS, CDR2 YYEKEE (reference sequence). CDR3 in DNA: TGTGCCAGCAGCTTGGGCGGACGAGTACAAGAGACCCAGTACTTC. Residues: CASSLGGRVQETQYF.

The CDR3 region has the DNA TGTGCCAGCAGCGCCAGTGGGCATGAGCAGTTCTTC. It specifies CASSASGHEQFF. The V gene is TRBV7-9, the J gene TRBJ2-1; D is uncertain. V was pared by 5 bases and J by 8 bases, with 10 bases between. Germline V gives CDR1 SEHNR, CDR2 FQNEAQ (reference sequence). CDR3 length: 12 amino acids.

This rearrangement joins TRBV27 to TRBJ1-3, with D maybe TRBD1 (5 bases). Trimming removed 5 bases from V and 2 bases from J, with 16 bases in between. CDR1 MNHEY and CDR2 SMNVEV come from the germline V gene (reference sequence). This CDR3 comprises 16 residues. CDR3 sequence (DNA): TGTGCCAGCAGTCGCAGGGACGGGCCTCCTGGAAACACCATATATTTT. The encoded protein is CASSRRDGPPGNTIYF.

The chain combines TRBV15 with TRBJ2-7; the match to TRBD1 covers 7 bases. This CDR3 is built from 14 residues. The V gene end was trimmed by 5 bases and the J gene end by 2 bases; junction bases not matched to a gene: 6. CDR1 is LNHNV and CDR2 is YYDKDF in the germline V gene (reference sequence). As DNA, the CDR3 is TGTGCCACCAGCCCAAGGACAGGCGCCTACGAGCAGTACTTC. Its protein is CATSPRTGAYEQYF.

The chain combines TRBV4-1 with TRBJ2-7, with 9 bases matching TRBD2. Germline assignment: CDR1 MGHRA and CDR2 YSYEKL. The CDR3 covers 16 residues. V was clipped by 0 bases and J by 0 bases; unmatched bases: 3. This CDR3 reads CASSQDSSGNSYEQYF. Here the CDR3 DNA reads TGCGCCAGCAGCCAAGACTCTAGCGGGAACTCCTACGAGCAGTACTTC.

The V gene is TRBV7-9, the J gene TRBJ2-1; 12 nucleotides match TRBD2. CDR3 size: 16 residues. J lost 4 bases, V lost 1 base, and 2 bases had no gene match. Germline CDR1 and CDR2: SEHNR and FQNEAQ (reference sequence). In DNA, the CDR3 is TGTGCCAGCAGCTTAGTTCTAGCGGGAGGGTACAATGAGCAGTTCTTC. Amino acid sequence: CASSLVLAGGYNEQFF.

V and J are TRBV2 and TRBJ2-1; TRBD2 matches 7 bases. This CDR3 is 12 amino acids long. The V segment lost 1 base and the J segment 10 bases; nucleotides outside the gene matches: 1. Per the germline V gene, CDR1 is SNHLY and CDR2 is FYNNEI. CDR3 sequence (DNA): TGTGCCAGCAGTGAAGGGGGAGGGGAGCAGTTCTTC. Amino acid sequence: CASSEGGGEQFF.

The chain carries TRBV9 and TRBJ1-1; a possible D gene is TRBD1 (5 bases). The CDR3 sequence is 14 residues long. V dropped 3 bases and J dropped 5 bases, with 14 bases sitting between them. CDR1 is SGDLS, CDR2 YYNGEE, per germline. CDR3 protein: CASSEGGDWTEAFF. CDR3 DNA: TGTGCCAGCAGCGAGGGAGGGGATTGGACTGAAGCTTTCTTT.

This chain links TRBV6-1 with TRBJ2-5; D may be TRBD2 (5 bases). Trimming pared 7 bases from V and 0 bases from J, leaving 12 bases between. CDR1 and CDR2 from the germline V gene are MNHNS and SASEGT. CDR3 length: 14 residues. The CDR3 DNA sequence: TGTGCCAGCACCCCTTCGGGGTACCAAGAGACCCAGTACTTC. As protein: CASTPSGYQETQYF.

This sequence joins TRBV12-2 and TRBJ2-7. TRBV12-2 is designated a pseudogene. CDR3 length: 15 amino acids. Here the CDR3 DNA reads TGTGCAAGTCGCTCCAAGGACCAGGTCCCCTACGAGCAGTACTTC. Protein sequence: CASRSKDQVPYEQYF.

The chain couples TRBV15 to TRBJ1-4; tentatively, D is TRBD1 (6 bases). The CDR3 is 15 amino acids. Germline values: CDR1 LNHNV, CDR2 YYDKDF (reference sequence). The V gene lost 0 bases and the J gene lost 8 bases, with 13 bases spanning the gap. CDR3 nucleotide sequence: TGTGCCACCAGCAGAGAAGGACAGATGGGGGAAAAACTGTTTTTT. Its protein is CATSREGQMGEKLFF.

In DNA, the CDR3 is TGTGCCAGCAGTGATACCAGGTCGAGGACCGGGGAGCTGTTTTTT. This encodes CASSDTRSRTGELFF. The chain combines TRBV2 with TRBJ2-2; no reliable D call. Looked up from germline, CDR1 is SNHLY and CDR2 is FYNNEI. Trimming cost V 3 bases and J 5 bases, with 13 bases left between them. The length of the CDR3 is 15 residues.

CDR3 region: CASSFNAFSEQYF. CDR3 sequence (DNA): TGTGCCAGCAGTTTTAATGCTTTCTCCGAGCAGTACTTC. This chain links TRBV27 with TRBJ2-7; D is uncertain. The V end was cut by 3 bases, the J end by 6 bases, with 12 bases between. There are 13 residues in the CDR3. CDR1 and CDR2 (germline): MNHEY, SMNVEV (reference sequence).